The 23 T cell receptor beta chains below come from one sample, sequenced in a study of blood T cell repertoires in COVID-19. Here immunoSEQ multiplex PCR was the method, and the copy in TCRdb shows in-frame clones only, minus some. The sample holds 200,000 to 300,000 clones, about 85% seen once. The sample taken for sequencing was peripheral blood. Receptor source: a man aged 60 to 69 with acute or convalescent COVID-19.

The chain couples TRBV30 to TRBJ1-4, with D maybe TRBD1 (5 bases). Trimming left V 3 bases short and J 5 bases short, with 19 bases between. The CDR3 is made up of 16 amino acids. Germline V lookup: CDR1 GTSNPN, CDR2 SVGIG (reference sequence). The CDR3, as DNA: TGTGCCTGGAGCTACTGGGGCAATATAAGAAATGAAAAACTGTTTTTT. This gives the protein CAWSYWGNIRNEKLFF.

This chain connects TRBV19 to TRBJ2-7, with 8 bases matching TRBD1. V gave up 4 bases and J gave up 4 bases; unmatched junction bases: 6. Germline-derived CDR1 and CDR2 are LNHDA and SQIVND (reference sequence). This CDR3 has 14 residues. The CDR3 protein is CASSRLGQEYEQYF. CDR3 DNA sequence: TGTGCCAGTAGTAGACTGGGACAGGAGTACGAGCAGTACTTC.

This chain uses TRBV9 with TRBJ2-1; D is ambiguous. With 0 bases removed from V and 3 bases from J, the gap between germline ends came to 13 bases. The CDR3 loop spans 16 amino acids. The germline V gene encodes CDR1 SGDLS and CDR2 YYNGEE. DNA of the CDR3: TGTGCCAGCAGCGTAGATGGGCTACCCATCTACAATGAGCAGTTCTTC. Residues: CASSVDGLPIYNEQFF.

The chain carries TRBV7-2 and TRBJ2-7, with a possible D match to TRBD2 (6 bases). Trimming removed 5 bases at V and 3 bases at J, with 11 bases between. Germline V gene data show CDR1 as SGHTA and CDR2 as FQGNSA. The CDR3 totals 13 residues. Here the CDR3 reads CASSGGSVYEQYF. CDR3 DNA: TGTGCCAGCAGCGGGGGGTCCGTCTACGAGCAGTACTTC.

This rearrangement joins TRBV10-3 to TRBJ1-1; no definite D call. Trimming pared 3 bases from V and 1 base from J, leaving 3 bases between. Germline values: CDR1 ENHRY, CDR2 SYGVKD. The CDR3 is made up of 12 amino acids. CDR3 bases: TGTGCCATCAGTGAACAGAACACTGAAGCTTTCTTT. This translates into CAISEQNTEAFF.

CDR3 nucleotide sequence: TGTGCCATCAGCGCGGACAGGGGGAACACTGAAGCTTTCTTT. Residues: CAISADRGNTEAFF. The chain carries TRBV10-3 and TRBJ1-1, with 9 bases lining up with TRBD1. V lost 6 bases and J lost 1; bases outside the gene matches: 3. Germline V gene sequence: CDR1 ENHRY, CDR2 SYGVKD. The CDR3 spans 14 residues.

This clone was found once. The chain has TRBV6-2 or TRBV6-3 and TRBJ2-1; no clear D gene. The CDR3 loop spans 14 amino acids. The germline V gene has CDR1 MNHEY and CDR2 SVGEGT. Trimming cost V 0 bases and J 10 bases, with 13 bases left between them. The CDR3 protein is CASSYSMAGSEQFF. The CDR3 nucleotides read TGTGCCAGCAGTTACTCGATGGCCGGGTCCGAGCAGTTCTTC.

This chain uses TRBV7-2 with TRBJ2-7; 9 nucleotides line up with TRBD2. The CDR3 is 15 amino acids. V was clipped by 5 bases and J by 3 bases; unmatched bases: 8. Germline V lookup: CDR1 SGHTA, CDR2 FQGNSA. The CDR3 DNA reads TGTGCCAGCAGCGCCTCCGGGACTAGCTTCTACGAGCAGTACTTC. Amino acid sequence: CASSASGTSFYEQYF. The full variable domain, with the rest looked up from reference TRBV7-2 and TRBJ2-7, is GAGVSQSPSNKVTEKGKDVELRCDPISGHTALYWYRQSLGQGLEFLIYFQGNSAPDKSGLPSDRFSAERTGGSVSTLTIQRTQQEDSAVYLCASSASGTSFYEQYFGPGTRLTVT.

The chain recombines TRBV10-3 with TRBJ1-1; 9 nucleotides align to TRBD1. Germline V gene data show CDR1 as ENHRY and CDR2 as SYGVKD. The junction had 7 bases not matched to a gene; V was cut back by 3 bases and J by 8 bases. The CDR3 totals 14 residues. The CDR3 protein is CAISDPGQGQEAFF. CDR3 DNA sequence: TGTGCCATCAGTGACCCTGGACAGGGGCAAGAAGCTTTCTTT.

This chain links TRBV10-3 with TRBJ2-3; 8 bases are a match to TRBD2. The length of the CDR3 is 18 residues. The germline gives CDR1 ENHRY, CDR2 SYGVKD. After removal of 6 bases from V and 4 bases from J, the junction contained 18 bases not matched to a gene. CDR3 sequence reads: CAISGGESLARGPDTQYF. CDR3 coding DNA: TGTGCCATCAGCGGGGGGGAGTCCCTAGCGAGGGGTCCAGATACGCAGTATTTT.

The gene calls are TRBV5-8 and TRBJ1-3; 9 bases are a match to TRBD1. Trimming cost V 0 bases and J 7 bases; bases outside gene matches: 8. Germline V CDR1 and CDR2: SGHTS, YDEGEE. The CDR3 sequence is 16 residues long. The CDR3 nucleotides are TGTGCCAGCAGCTTGGTTCTTACAGGGGGCACGAACACCATATATTTT. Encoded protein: CASSLVLTGGTNTIYF.

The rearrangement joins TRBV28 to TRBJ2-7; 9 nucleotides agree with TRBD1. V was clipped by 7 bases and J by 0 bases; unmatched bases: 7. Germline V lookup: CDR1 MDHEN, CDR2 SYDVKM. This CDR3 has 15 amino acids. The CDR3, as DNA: TGTGCCAGCACCATTTCGGGACAGGGCTCCTACGAGCAGTACTTC. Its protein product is CASTISGQGSYEQYF.

The CDR3 DNA is TGTGCCAGTAGTTTGGGGCGGGAGAACGAGCAGTACTTC. Protein sequence: CASSLGRENEQYF. The chain links TRBV19 to TRBJ2-7, with 7 bases matching TRBD2. The CDR3 totals 13 residues. With V trimmed by 5 bases and J by 5 bases, 6 bases remained unmatched. Germline assignment: CDR1 LNHDA and CDR2 SQIVND (reference sequence).

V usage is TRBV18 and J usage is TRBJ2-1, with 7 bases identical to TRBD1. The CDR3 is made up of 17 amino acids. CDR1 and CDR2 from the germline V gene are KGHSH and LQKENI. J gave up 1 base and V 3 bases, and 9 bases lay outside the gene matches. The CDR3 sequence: CASSPSGGRLSYNEQFF. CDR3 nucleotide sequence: TGTGCCAGCTCACCCTCAGGGGGTAGGTTATCCTACAATGAGCAGTTCTTC.

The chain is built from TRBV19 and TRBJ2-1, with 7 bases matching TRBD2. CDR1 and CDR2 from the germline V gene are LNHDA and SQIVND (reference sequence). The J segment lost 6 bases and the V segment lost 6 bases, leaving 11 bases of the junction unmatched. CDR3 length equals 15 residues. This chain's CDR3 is CASRRETSSRNEQFF. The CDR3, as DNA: TGTGCCAGTAGAAGGGAGACTAGCTCCCGCAATGAGCAGTTCTTC.

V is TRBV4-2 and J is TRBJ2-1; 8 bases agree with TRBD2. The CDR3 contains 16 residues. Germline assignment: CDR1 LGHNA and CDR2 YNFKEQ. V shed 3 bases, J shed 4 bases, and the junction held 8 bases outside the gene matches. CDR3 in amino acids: CASSQRTSPFYNEQFF. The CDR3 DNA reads TGTGCCAGCAGCCAGAGGACTAGCCCATTTTACAATGAGCAGTTCTTC.

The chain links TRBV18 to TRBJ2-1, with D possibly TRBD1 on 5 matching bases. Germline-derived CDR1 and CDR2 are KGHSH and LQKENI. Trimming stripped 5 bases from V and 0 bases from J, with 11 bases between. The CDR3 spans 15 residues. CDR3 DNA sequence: TGTGCCAGCTCAATCCAGGGTCTCTCCTACAATGAGCAGTTCTTC. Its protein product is CASSIQGLSYNEQFF.

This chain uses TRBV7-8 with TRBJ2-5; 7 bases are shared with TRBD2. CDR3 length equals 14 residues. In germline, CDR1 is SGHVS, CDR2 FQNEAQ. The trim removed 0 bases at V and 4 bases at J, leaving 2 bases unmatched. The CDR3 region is CASSLAREIETQYF. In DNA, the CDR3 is TGTGCCAGCAGCTTAGCGCGGGAGATAGAGACCCAGTACTTC. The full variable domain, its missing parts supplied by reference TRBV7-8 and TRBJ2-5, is GAGVSQSPRYKVAKRGQDVALRCDPISGHVSLFWYQQALGQGPEFLTYFQNEAQLDKSGLPSDRFFAERPEGSVSTLKIQRTQQEDSAVYLCASSLAREIETQYFGPGTRLLVL.

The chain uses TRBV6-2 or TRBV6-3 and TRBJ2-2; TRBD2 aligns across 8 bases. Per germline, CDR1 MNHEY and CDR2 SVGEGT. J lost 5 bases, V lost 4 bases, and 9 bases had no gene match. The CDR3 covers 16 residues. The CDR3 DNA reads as TGTGCCAGCAGTTCCACCGCGGTAGCGGGGACCGGGGAGCTGTTTTTT. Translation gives CASSSTAVAGTGELFF.

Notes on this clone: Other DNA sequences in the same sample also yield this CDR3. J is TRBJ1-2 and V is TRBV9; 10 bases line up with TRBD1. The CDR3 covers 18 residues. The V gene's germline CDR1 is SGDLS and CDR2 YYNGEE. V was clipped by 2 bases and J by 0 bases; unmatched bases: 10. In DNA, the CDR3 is TGTGCCAGCAGCGTGGGGACAGGGGAAGAAAGAGCTAACTATGGCTACACCTTC. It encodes CASSVGTGEERANYGYTF.

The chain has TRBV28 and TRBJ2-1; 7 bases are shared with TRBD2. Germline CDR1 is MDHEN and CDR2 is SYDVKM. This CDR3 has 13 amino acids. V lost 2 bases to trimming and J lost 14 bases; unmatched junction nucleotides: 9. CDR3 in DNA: TGTGCCAGCAGTTTACCGACCGGGACTACGGAGTTCTTC. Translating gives CASSLPTGTTEFF.

CDR3: CASSLRAGGYTF. The CDR3 nucleotides are TGTGCCAGCAGCTTACGGGCGGGTGGCTACACCTTC. V is TRBV7-2 and J is TRBJ1-2; D ambiguous. V lost 2 bases to trimming and J lost 7 bases, with 8 bases between them. CDR3 size: 12 residues. Germline lookup yields CDR1 SGHTA and CDR2 FQGNSA.

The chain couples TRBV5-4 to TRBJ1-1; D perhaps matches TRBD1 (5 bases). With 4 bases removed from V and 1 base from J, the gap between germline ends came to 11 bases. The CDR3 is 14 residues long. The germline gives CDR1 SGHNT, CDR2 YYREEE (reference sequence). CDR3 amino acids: CASSPPDRNTEAFF. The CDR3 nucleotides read TGTGCCAGCAGCCCGCCCGACAGGAACACTGAAGCTTTCTTT.